These T cell receptor beta chains were read from a single sample in a study of shared clonotypes between healthy human individuals. The assay was immunoSEQ multiplex PCR, and TCRdb's table has in-frame clones only and misses some. The sample has about 730,000 clones; roughly two thirds are singletons. Sample: memory CD4+ T cells sorted from blood. Source of these receptors: a woman between 25 and 40 years old in good health. CDR3s leave out the opening cysteine and the closing phenylalanine or tryptophan.

j_call,v_call,cdr3_aa
TRBJ2-7,TRBV2,ASKEILAGEYEQY
TRBJ2-3,TRBV6-4,ASSGQKTGYTSTDTQY
TRBJ2-1,TRBV7-2,ASSLVVGREQF
TRBJ1-5,TRBV19,ASKFGQDATYSNQPQH
TRBJ1-1,TRBV18,ASSLGTGGNTEAF
TRBJ2-7,TRBV10-3,AISESREGYEQY
TRBJ1-5,TRBV28,ASSKNQPQH
TRBJ1-1,TRBV19,ASRKGTGVTMNTEAF
TRBJ2-7,TRBV28,ASSRDRADEQY
TRBJ1-6,TRBV6-6,ASSYNPTGGRSPLH
TRBJ2-3,TRBV20-1,SAAADTQY
TRBJ2-3,TRBV5-1,ASSLAQGPSTDTQY
TRBJ2-7,TRBV7-8,ASSSRTGGYEQY
TRBJ1-2,TRBV2,ASNRNDNYGYT
TRBJ2-6,TRBV4-2,ASSQGTGGGGANVLT
TRBJ2-1,TRBV7-8,ASYRDRGYNEQF
TRBJ1-1,TRBV2,ASSRGRTEAF
TRBJ1-5,TRBV5-8,ASSQVDTTDSNQPQH
TRBJ1-2,TRBV18,ASSAGGRNYGYT
TRBJ2-1,TRBV2,ASSGPGLAGGNEQF
TRBJ1-2,TRBV29-1,SVRGSQGYGYT
TRBJ2-7,TRBV7-6,ASSPRPDSYEQY